This TCR beta chain was captured in a study of technical replicates of blood from four donors. The method was immunoSEQ multiplex PCR; TCRdb's version includes in-frame clones alone and lacks a portion of them. This table has about 75,000 clones, about nine tenths appearing once. V was clipped by 4 bases and J by 6 bases; unmatched bases: 3. This CDR3 has 14 amino acids. Germline lookup yields CDR1 SGHDN and CDR2 FVKESK. Input material: T cells isolated from PBMCs. The genes are TRBV14 and TRBJ2-1; 10 bases line up with TRBD2. The sequence was obtained from a human donor in good health. CDR3 DNA sequence: TGTGCCAGCAGCCCATGGACTAGCGGCAATGAGCAGTTCTTC. As protein: CASSPWTSGNEQFF. Combining the CDR3 with reference TRBV14 and TRBJ2-1 gives the whole variable domain EAGVTQFPSHSVIEKGQTVTLRCDPISGHDNLYWYRRVMGKEIKFLLHFVKESKQDESGMPNNRFLAERTGGTYSTLKVQPAELEDSGVYFCASSPWTSGNEQFFGPGTRLTVL.